Following are 27 T cell receptor beta chains from one sample sequenced in a study of cytomegalovirus exposure and HLA in healthy donors. Libraries were prepared by immunoSEQ multiplex PCR; TCRdb keeps only in-frame clonotypes and omits some of them. Of about 160,000 clones in the sample, around 92% were seen once. The sequencing sample was made of PBMCs. All receptors derive from a woman aged 18 to 35 in good health and CMV-seropositive.

The CDR3: CASSARDYYEQYF. The DNA of the CDR3 is TGTGCCAGCAGCGCACGGGACTACTACGAGCAGTACTTC. V and J are TRBV9 and TRBJ2-7, with 7 nucleotides matching TRBD2. The CDR3 extends over 13 amino acids. Trimming removed 3 bases from V and 3 bases from J; junction bases left unmatched: 3. The germline V gene has CDR1 SGDLS and CDR2 YYNGEE.

This chain uses TRBV7-2 with TRBJ2-2; weak D call: TRBD1 (6 bases). V was pared by 5 bases and J by 5 bases, with 15 bases between. Germline values: CDR1 SGHTA, CDR2 FQGNSA. This CDR3 is built from 15 residues. Here the CDR3 reads CASSDRSGATGELFF. In DNA form, the CDR3 reads TGTGCCAGCAGCGACAGATCAGGGGCTACCGGGGAGCTGTTTTTT.

V usage is TRBV6-1 and J usage is TRBJ1-2, with D tentatively TRBD1 (6 bases). Per the germline V gene, CDR1 is MNHNS and CDR2 is SASEGT. The CDR3 is 15 amino acids. Trimming took off 1 base at V and 6 bases at J, with 15 bases between the two ends. CDR3 amino acids: CASSEVRQGYDGYTF. The CDR3 nucleotides read TGTGCCAGCAGTGAAGTTAGGCAGGGGTATGATGGCTACACCTTC.

The chain couples TRBV19 to TRBJ2-7; 9 bases are shared with TRBD1. The ends lost 1 base at V and 3 bases at J; junction bases unmatched: 16. From germline, CDR1 is LNHDA and CDR2 SQIVND (reference sequence). The CDR3 sequence is 19 residues long. CDR3 DNA sequence: TGTGCCAGTAGTATAGTCTTTCTCGGTATGGGGACAGGGAGCTACGAGCAGTACTTC. Its protein is CASSIVFLGMGTGSYEQYF.

The rearrangement joins TRBV4-3 to TRBJ2-1, with D possibly being TRBD2 (6 bases). Germline V gene sequence: CDR1 LGHNA, CDR2 YSLEER. The V end lost 2 bases, the J end lost 0 bases, and 14 bases lay between the germline ends. The CDR3 spans 17 residues. CDR3 DNA: TGCGCCAGCAGCCAAACTCGGGACTTCAGCTCCTACAATGAGCAGTTCTTC. Amino acids: CASSQTRDFSSYNEQFF.

The V and J genes are TRBV6-5 and TRBJ2-2; 7 bases are shared with TRBD1. The V and J ends lost 5 bases and 0 bases, in that order; junction bases with no gene match: 3. The CDR3 is 15 residues long. Germline assignment: CDR1 MNHEY and CDR2 SVGAGI. The CDR3, as DNA: TGTGCCAGCAGTCGACAGGGTTCGAACACCGGGGAGCTGTTTTTT. It specifies CASSRQGSNTGELFF.

The chain uses TRBV19 and TRBJ2-7, with a weak D call TRBD2 (7 bases). CDR3 size: 14 residues. Germline values: CDR1 LNHDA, CDR2 SQIVND (reference sequence). Trimming removed 1 base at V and 6 bases at J, with 13 bases between. CDR3 DNA: TGTGCCAGTAGTATAGTTGCGGGGGCCTCCGAGCAGTACTTC. Encoded protein: CASSIVAGASEQYF.

This chain's CDR3 is CASSATGTNEAFF. CDR3 sequence (DNA): TGTGCCAGCAGCGCTACCGGGACAAATGAAGCTTTCTTT. The V call is TRBV9, the J call TRBJ1-1; perhaps TRBD1 as D (6 bases). The CDR3 spans 13 residues. Trimming removed 3 bases at V and 7 bases at J, with 13 bases between. Germline CDR1 reads SGDLS; CDR2 reads YYNGEE.

This clone showed up just once. The rearrangement joins TRBV10-3 to TRBJ1-1; D gene unclear. CDR3 length: 17 amino acids. Trimming shortened V by 0 bases and J by 2 bases, and 16 bases separated the two germline ends. Germline loops: CDR1 ENHRY, CDR2 SYGVKD. This chain's CDR3 is CAISESRTALLNTEAFF. The CDR3 nucleotides are TGTGCCATCAGTGAGTCGAGAACAGCTTTACTTAACACTGAAGCTTTCTTT.

The rearrangement links TRBV2 to TRBJ2-7, with TRBD1 matching over 10 bases. In germline, CDR1 is SNHLY, CDR2 FYNNEI. The CDR3 sequence is 13 residues long. After removal of 8 bases from V and 4 bases from J, the junction contained 5 bases not matched to a gene. The CDR3 reads CASRTGGWYEQYF. In DNA form, the CDR3 reads TGTGCCAGCCGGACAGGGGGTTGGTACGAGCAGTACTTC. Supplemented by reference TRBV2 and TRBJ2-7, the full variable domain reads EPEVTQTPSHQVTQMGQEVILRCVPISNHLYFYWYRQILGQKVEFLVSFYNNEISEKSEIFDDQFSVERPDGSNFTLKIRSTKLEDSAMYFCASRTGGWYEQYFGPGTRLTVT.

CDR3: CASRTVGGNTEAFF. CDR3 nucleotide sequence: TGTGCCAGCAGGACAGTAGGGGGGAACACTGAAGCTTTCTTT. V is TRBV28 and J is TRBJ1-1; D perhaps matches TRBD1 (6 bases). CDR1 and CDR2 (germline): MDHEN, SYDVKM. This CDR3 is 14 amino acids long. Trimming shortened V by 6 bases and J by 1 base, and 12 bases separated the two germline ends.

The genes are TRBV28 and TRBJ1-4; D gene ambiguous. Germline assignment: CDR1 MDHEN and CDR2 SYDVKM. The CDR3 length is 13 residues. V was pared by 8 bases and J by 0 bases, with 7 bases between. CDR3: CASSSATNEKLFF. The CDR3 nucleotides read TGTGCCAGCTCTTCAGCAACTAATGAAAAACTGTTTTTT.

This rearrangement joins TRBV11-3 to TRBJ2-7, with D perhaps TRBD2 (6 bases). Germline loops: CDR1 SGHNT, CDR2 YENEEA. The ends were cut back, 8 bases at V and 3 bases at J, with 23 bases in the middle. The CDR3 covers 16 residues. The CDR3 DNA reads TGTGCCAGCTCCTCGTGGGACTCCCCTTTTCTCTACGAGCAGTACTTC. The encoded protein is CASSSWDSPFLYEQYF.

V gene TRBV10-1 combines with J gene TRBJ2-3, with TRBD2 matching over 7 bases. Per the germline V gene, CDR1 is WNHNN and CDR2 is SYGVQD (reference sequence). Unmatched junction bases numbered 4, after V lost 3 bases and J lost 1 base. The CDR3 runs 15 residues. The CDR3 protein is CASSEALAGTDTQYF. CDR3 sequence (DNA): TGCGCCAGCAGTGAAGCCCTAGCGGGCACAGATACGCAGTATTTT.

The chain has TRBV19 and TRBJ2-2; D is perhaps TRBD1 (6 bases). This CDR3 contains 13 residues. The V and J ends lost 6 bases and 3 bases respectively, with 8 bases between them. Germline assignment: CDR1 LNHDA and CDR2 SQIVND (reference sequence). The CDR3 DNA sequence: TGTGCCAGTAGCGGGACATACACCGGGGAGCTGTTTTTT. It specifies CASSGTYTGELFF.

The gene calls are TRBV30 and TRBJ2-1; unclear D gene. The V end lost 3 bases, the J end lost 0 bases, and 15 bases lay between the germline ends. The CDR3 totals 16 residues. Germline CDR1 reads GTSNPN; CDR2 reads SVGIG (reference sequence). The CDR3 reads CAWRQNSASSYNEQFF. CDR3 nucleotide sequence: TGTGCCTGGAGACAAAATTCGGCTAGCTCCTACAATGAGCAGTTCTTC. Together with reference TRBV30 and TRBJ2-1, the CDR3 gives the full variable domain: SQTIHQWPATLVQPVGSPLSLECTVEGTSNPNLYWYRQAAGRGLQLLFYSVGIGQISSEVPQNLSASRPQDRQFILSSKKLLLSDSGFYLCAWRQNSASSYNEQFFGPGTRLTVL.

V is TRBV4-2 and J is TRBJ1-2, with 7 nucleotides matching TRBD1. Germline trimming cut 4 bases from V and 1 base from J; bases unmatched to any gene: 27. Germline V gene data show CDR1 as LGHNA and CDR2 as YNFKEQ. The CDR3 length is 22 residues. The CDR3 loop is CASSLFKQQGTRTEYVNYGYTF. CDR3 DNA: TGTGCCAGCAGCCTATTCAAACAACAGGGGACCCGAACCGAATATGTTAACTATGGCTACACCTTC.

The chain has TRBV6-1 and TRBJ1-5, with unresolved D. The CDR3 runs to 18 residues. V was clipped by 2 bases and J by 3 bases, with 20 bases between them. CDR1 is MNHNS and CDR2 is SASEGT in the germline V gene. The CDR3 nucleotides read TGTGCCAGCAGTGAATTGAATTGGCAAATTCCCCTCAATCAGCCCCAGCATTTT. Encoded protein: CASSELNWQIPLNQPQHF.

The chain carries TRBV15 and TRBJ2-1; 7 positions match TRBD1. V lost 5 bases, J lost 7 bases, and 11 bases stayed unmatched. The CDR3 runs 15 residues. The germline gives CDR1 LNHNV, CDR2 YYDKDF (reference sequence). CDR3 sequence reads: CATSSLQGPSNEQFF. The CDR3 nucleotides read TGTGCCACCAGCTCTCTACAGGGGCCGTCAAATGAGCAGTTCTTC.

This clone was seen only once. The chain recombines TRBV19 with TRBJ1-1; D uncertain. Deletions cut 4 bases from V and 0 bases from J, with 9 bases between. Germline loops: CDR1 LNHDA, CDR2 SQIVND (reference sequence). This CDR3 has 14 amino acids. The CDR3 sequence is CASSTWSLNTEAFF. As DNA, the CDR3 is TGTGCCAGTAGTACTTGGAGCTTGAACACTGAAGCTTTCTTT.

The rearrangement uses TRBV27 and TRBJ1-2; 7 bases line up with TRBD1. V gave up 9 bases and J gave up 1 base; unmatched junction bases: 14. The CDR3 totals 16 residues. Germline CDR1 and CDR2: MNHEY and SMNVEV (reference sequence). The CDR3 here is CASTLTGRSSNYGYTF. The CDR3 DNA reads as TGTGCCAGTACTCTGACAGGGAGATCTAGTAACTATGGCTACACCTTC.

The chain couples TRBV15 to TRBJ1-2; 9 positions agree with TRBD1. This CDR3 comprises 15 residues. The germline V gene encodes CDR1 LNHNV and CDR2 YYDKDF (reference sequence). V trimming: 1 base; J trimming: 6 bases; junction bases outside the gene matches: 6. This CDR3 is CATSRAGTGHDGYTF. DNA of the CDR3: TGTGCCACCAGCAGAGCGGGGACAGGGCATGATGGCTACACCTTC.

This clone showed up just a few times. The chain recombines TRBV9 with TRBJ1-5, with no clear D. Trimming left V 0 bases short and J 4 bases short, with 5 bases between. CDR1 is SGDLS and CDR2 is YYNGEE in the germline V gene. This CDR3 is 13 amino acids long. DNA of the CDR3: TGTGCCAGCAGCGTAGAGCCAAATCAGCCCCAGCATTTT. Translating it yields CASSVEPNQPQHF.

The rearrangement joins TRBV2 to TRBJ2-1; 7 nucleotides line up with TRBD2. Germline-derived CDR1 and CDR2 are SNHLY and FYNNEI. This CDR3 region has 15 residues. J was trimmed by 3 bases and V by 8 bases; bases with no gene match: 10. As DNA, the CDR3 is TGTGCCAGCGGCCCAGCGGGATTAAGCTACAATGAGCAGTTCTTC. Translation: CASGPAGLSYNEQFF. The full variable domain, completed using reference TRBV2 and TRBJ2-1, is EPEVTQTPSHQVTQMGQEVILRCVPISNHLYFYWYRQILGQKVEFLVSFYNNEISEKSEIFDDQFSVERPDGSNFTLKIRSTKLEDSAMYFCASGPAGLSYNEQFFGPGTRLTVL.

This chain uses TRBV9 with TRBJ2-1; the match to TRBD2 covers 7 bases. Germline V gives CDR1 SGDLS, CDR2 YYNGEE. With 3 bases clipped from V and 4 bases from J, the junction kept 7 bases outside the gene matches. This CDR3 comprises 15 residues. The CDR3 is CASSGGGAGYNEQFF. The CDR3 region has the DNA TGTGCCAGCAGCGGGGGAGGAGCGGGATACAATGAGCAGTTCTTC.

This clone is termed medium-sized. This chain links TRBV6-4 with TRBJ2-3, with 11 positions matching TRBD2. The CDR3 extends over 15 amino acids. The V gene end was trimmed by 3 bases and the J gene end by 4 bases; junction bases not matched to a gene: 3. In germline, CDR1 is MRHNA, CDR2 SNTAGT. The CDR3 coding sequence is TGTGCCAGCAGTGAAAATAGCGGGAGGGCAGATACGCAGTATTTT. Its translation: CASSENSGRADTQYF.

The chain combines TRBV7-8 with TRBJ2-5, with D possibly matching TRBD1 (6 bases). This CDR3 has 15 residues. V was clipped by 0 bases and J by 4 bases, with 12 bases between them. Germline CDR1 is SGHVS and CDR2 is FQNEAQ. In DNA, the CDR3 is TGTGCCAGCAGCTTAGCCTCCGGCAGGGGAGAGACCCAGTACTTC. Residues: CASSLASGRGETQYF.